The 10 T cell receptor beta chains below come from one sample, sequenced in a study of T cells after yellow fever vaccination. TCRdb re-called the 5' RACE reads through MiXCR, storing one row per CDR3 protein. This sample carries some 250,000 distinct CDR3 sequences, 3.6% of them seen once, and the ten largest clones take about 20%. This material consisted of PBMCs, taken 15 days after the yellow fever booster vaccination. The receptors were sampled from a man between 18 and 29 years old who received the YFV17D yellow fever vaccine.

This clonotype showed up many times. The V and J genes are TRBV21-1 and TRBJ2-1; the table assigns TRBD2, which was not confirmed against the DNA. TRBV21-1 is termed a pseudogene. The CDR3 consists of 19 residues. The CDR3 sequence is CASTQRVRGGRCSYNEQFF. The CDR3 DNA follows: TGTGCCAGCACCCAACGGGTGCGGGGGGGAAGGTGTTCCTACAATGAGCAGTTCTTC.

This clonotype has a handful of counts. CDR3 sequence (DNA): TGTGCCACCAGTGACACCGGGACAGGTATGTCCTACGAGCAGTACTTC. This sequence encodes CATSDTGTGMSYEQYF. The chain employs TRBV24-1 and TRBJ2-7, with 8 bases matching TRBD1. This CDR3 is built from 16 residues. Germline V CDR1 and CDR2: KGHDR, SFDVKD. V dropped 4 bases and J dropped 1; count of bases not matched to a gene: 8.

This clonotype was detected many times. The CDR3 DNA is TGTGCCAGCCGGGAGGGAGGCGGGCCAGAAGGCGAGCAGTACGTC. This sequence encodes CASREGGGPEGEQYV. This chain joins TRBV6-5 and TRBJ2-7, with 8 bases fitting TRBD2. This CDR3 is 15 amino acids long. CDR1 is MNHEY, CDR2 SVGAGI, per germline. Unmatched junction bases numbered 15, after V lost 8 bases and J lost 6 bases.

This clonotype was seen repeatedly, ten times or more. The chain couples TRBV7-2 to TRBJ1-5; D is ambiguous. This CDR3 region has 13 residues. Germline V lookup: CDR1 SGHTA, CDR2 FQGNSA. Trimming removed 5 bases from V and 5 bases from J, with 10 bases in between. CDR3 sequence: CASSNRRDQPQHF. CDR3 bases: TGTGCCAGCAGCAATCGAAGGGATCAGCCCCAGCATTTT.

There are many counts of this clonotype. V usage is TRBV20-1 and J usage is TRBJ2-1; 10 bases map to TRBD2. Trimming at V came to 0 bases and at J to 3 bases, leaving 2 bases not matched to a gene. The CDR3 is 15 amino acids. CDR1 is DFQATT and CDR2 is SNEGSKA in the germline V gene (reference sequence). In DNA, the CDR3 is TGCAGTGCTAGAGATCTAGCGGGGGACTACAATGAGCAGTTCTTC. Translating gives CSARDLAGDYNEQFF.

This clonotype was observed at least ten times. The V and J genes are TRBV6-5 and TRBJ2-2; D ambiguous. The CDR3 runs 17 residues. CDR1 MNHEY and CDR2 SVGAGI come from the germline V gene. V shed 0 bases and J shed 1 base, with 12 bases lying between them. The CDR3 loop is CASSYSTVPGNTGELFF. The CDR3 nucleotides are TGTGCCAGCAGTTACTCGACGGTTCCCGGGAACACCGGGGAGCTGTTTTTT.

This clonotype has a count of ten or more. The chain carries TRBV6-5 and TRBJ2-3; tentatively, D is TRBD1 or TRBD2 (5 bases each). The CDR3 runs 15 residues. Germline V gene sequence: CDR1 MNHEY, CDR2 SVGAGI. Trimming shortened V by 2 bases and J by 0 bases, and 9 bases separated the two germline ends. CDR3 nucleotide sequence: TGTGCCAGCAGTTACCGGGACCTCAGCACAGATACGCAGTATTTT. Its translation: CASSYRDLSTDTQYF.

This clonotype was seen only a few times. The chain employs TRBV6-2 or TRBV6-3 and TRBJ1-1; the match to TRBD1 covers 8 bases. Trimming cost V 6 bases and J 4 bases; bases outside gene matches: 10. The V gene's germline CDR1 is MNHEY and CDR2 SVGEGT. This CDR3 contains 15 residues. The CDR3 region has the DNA TGTGCCAGCAGCTCGGACAGGGCTGGGAGCACTGAAGCTTTCTTT. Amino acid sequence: CASSSDRAGSTEAFF.

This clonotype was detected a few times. In DNA, the CDR3 is TGCAGTGCTCCCTTAGGGGGGGTGACTGAAGCTTTCTTT. Protein: CSAPLGGVTEAFF. The rearrangement uses TRBV20-1 and TRBJ1-1; perhaps TRBD1 as D (6 bases). Germline V gene data show CDR1 as DFQATT and CDR2 as SNEGSKA (reference sequence). Trimming left V 5 bases short and J 5 bases short, with 15 bases between. The CDR3 contains 13 residues.

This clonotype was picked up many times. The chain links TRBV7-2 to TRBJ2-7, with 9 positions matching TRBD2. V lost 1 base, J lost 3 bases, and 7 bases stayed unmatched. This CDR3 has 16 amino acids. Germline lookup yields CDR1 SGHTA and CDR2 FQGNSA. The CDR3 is CASSLESPSGDYEQYF. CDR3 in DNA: TGTGCCAGCAGCTTAGAGAGTCCTAGCGGGGACTACGAGCAGTACTTC.